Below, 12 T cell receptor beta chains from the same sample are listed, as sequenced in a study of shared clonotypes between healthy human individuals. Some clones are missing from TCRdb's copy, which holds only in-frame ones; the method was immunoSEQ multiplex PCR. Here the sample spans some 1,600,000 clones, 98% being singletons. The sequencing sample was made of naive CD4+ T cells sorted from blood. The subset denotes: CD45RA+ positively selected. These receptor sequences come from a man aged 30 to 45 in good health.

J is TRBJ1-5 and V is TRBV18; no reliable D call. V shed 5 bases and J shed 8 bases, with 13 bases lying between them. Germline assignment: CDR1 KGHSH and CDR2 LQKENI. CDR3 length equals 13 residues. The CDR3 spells CASSSIIGEPQHF. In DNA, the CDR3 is TGTGCCAGCTCATCTATTATCGGTGAGCCCCAGCATTTT.

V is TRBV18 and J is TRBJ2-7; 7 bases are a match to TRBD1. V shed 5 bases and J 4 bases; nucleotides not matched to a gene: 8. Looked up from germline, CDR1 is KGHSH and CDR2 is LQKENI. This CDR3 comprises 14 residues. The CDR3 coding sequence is TGTGCCAGCTCAGACCTCGGGACAGTTTACGAGCAGTACTTC. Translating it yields CASSDLGTVYEQYF.

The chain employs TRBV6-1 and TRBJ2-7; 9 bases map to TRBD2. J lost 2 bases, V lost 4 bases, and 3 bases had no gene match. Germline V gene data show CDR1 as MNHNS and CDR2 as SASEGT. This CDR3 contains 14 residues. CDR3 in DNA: TGTGCCAGCAGTGCCGGACTAGCGCCCTACGAGCAGTACTTC. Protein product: CASSAGLAPYEQYF.

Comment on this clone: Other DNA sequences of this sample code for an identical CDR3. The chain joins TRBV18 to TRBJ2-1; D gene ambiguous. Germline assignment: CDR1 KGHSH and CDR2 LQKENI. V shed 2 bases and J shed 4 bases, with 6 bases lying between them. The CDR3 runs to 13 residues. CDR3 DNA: TGTGCCAGCTCACCAGACTTGTACAATGAGCAGTTCTTC. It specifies CASSPDLYNEQFF.

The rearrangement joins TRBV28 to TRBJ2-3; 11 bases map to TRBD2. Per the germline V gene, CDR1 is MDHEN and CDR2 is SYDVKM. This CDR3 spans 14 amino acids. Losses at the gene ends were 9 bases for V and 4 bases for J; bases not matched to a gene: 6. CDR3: CASFTSGRSDTQYF. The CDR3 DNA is TGTGCCAGTTTTACTAGCGGGAGATCAGATACGCAGTATTTT.

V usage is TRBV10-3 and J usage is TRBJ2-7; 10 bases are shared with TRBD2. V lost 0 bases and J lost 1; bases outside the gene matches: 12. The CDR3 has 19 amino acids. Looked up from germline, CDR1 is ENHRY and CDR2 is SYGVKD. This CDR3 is CAISESGTSASTPSYEQYF. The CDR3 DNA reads TGTGCCATCAGTGAGTCTGGGACTAGCGCAAGCACACCGTCCTACGAGCAGTACTTC.

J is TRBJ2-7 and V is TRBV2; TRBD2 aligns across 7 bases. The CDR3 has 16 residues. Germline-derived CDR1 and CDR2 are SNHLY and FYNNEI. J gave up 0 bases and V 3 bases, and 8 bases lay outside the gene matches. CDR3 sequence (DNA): TGTGCCAGCAGTGAGATTAGGGGCGGGAGCTCCTACGAGCAGTACTTC. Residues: CASSEIRGGSSYEQYF.

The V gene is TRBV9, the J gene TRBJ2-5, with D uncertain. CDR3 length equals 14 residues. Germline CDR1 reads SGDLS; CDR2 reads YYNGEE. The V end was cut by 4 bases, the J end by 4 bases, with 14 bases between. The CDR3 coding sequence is TGTGCCAGCAGCCCCTCAGGACGGGCAGAGACCCAGTACTTC. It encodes CASSPSGRAETQYF.

The CDR3 bases are TGTGCCAGCAGCTTAGCGGGAGGGATGTACGAGCAGTACTTC. Amino acids: CASSLAGGMYEQYF. The V and J genes are TRBV7-6 and TRBJ2-7, with 7 bases identical to TRBD2. The CDR3 runs to 14 residues. Germline V gene lookup returns CDR1 SGHVS and CDR2 FNYEAQ. The V gene end was trimmed by 0 bases and the J gene end by 4 bases; junction bases not matched to a gene: 3.

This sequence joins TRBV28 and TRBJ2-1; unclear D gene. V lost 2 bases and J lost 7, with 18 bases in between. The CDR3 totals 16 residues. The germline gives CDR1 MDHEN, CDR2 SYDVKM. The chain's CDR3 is CASSLVETPKRNEQFF. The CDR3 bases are TGTGCCAGCAGTTTAGTGGAGACTCCCAAAAGGAATGAGCAGTTCTTC. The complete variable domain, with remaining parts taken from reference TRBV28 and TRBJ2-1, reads DVKVTQSSRYLVKRTGEKVFLECVQDMDHENMFWYRQDPGLGLRLIYFSYDVKMKEKGDIPEGYSVSREKKERFSLILESASTNQTSMYLCASSLVETPKRNEQFFGPGTRLTVL.

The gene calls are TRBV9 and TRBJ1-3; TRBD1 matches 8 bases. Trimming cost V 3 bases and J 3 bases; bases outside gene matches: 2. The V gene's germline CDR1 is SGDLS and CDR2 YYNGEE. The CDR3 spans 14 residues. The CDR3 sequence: CASSETGVGNTIYF. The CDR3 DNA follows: TGTGCCAGCAGCGAGACAGGGGTTGGAAACACCATATATTTT.

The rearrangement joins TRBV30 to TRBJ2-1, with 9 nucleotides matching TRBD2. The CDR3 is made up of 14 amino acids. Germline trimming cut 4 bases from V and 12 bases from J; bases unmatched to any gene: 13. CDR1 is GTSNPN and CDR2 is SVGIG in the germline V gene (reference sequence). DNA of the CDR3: TGTGCCTGGAATTGGCGGGAGGGCCGCTTGGGGCAGTTCTTC. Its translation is CAWNWREGRLGQFF.